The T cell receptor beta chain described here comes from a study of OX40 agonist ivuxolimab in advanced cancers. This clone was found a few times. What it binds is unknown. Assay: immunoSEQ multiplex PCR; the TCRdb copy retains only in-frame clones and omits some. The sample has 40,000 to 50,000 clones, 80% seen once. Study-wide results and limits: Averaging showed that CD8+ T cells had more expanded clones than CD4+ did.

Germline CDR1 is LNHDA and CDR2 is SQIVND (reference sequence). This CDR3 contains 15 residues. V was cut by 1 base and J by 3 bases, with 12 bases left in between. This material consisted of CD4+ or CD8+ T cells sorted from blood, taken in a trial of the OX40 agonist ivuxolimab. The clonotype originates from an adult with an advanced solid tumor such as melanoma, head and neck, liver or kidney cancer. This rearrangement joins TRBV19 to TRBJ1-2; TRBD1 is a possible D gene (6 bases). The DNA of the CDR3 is TGTGCCAGTAGTATAGGTTGGACAGCAGACTATGGCTACACCTTC. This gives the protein CASSIGWTADYGYTF.